Listed below are T cell receptor beta chains from one sample, sequenced in a study of CD4 T cells in relation to SARS-CoV-2 and coronaviruses. Profiling relied on immunoSEQ multiplex PCR, and the TCRdb table lists in-frame clones only, not all of them. The sample lists under 13,000 clones, more than 75% seen once, with approximately 2.1% in the top ten. The specimen was naive CD4+ T cells from PBMCs. The receptors here all came from an adult with COVID-19. Each CDR3 is given with its conserved first and last residue. The D gene is left open where the match is weak. Clone sizes are given selectively: once, few, many, or a class where the clone is expanded.

V: TRBV4-2; size: -; J: TRBJ1-4; D: -; DNA: TGTGCCAGCAGCCAAAATATTGACACCCCTGAAAAACTGTTTTTT; CDR3: CASSQNIDTPEKLFF
V: TRBV2; size: -; J: TRBJ2-7; D: -; DNA: TGTGCCAGCTCCGGGACCGGGGTGAGGCAGTACTTC; CDR3: CASSGTGVRQYF
V: TRBV19; size: -; J: TRBJ2-1; D: -; DNA: TGTGCCAGTAGTATGAGATTAGGGGGGTCCTACAATGAGCAGTTCTTC; CDR3: CASSMRLGGSYNEQFF
V: TRBV28; size: -; J: TRBJ1-4; D: -; DNA: TGTGCCAGCAGGGGAGGCGGCCCTAATGAAAAACTGTTTTTT; CDR3: CASRGGGPNEKLFF
V: TRBV9; size: -; J: TRBJ2-7; D: -; DNA: TGTGCCAGCAGCGTAGGGTACGATTGGGGAGTGTCTTCCTACGAGCAGTACTTC; CDR3: CASSVGYDWGVSSYEQYF
V: TRBV19; size: -; J: TRBJ2-5; D: -; DNA: TGTGCCAGTAGTATTGAGACAAGCCAAGAGACCCAGTACTTC; CDR3: CASSIETSQETQYF
V: TRBV6-5; size: once; J: TRBJ2-5; D: -; DNA: TGTGCCAGCAGGCTAGGGGATAGGAGAGAGACCCAGTACTTC; CDR3: CASRLGDRRETQYF
V: TRBV18; size: few; J: TRBJ1-2; D: -; DNA: TGTGCCAGCTCCCCTGACACCAGCAATGGCTACACCTTC; CDR3: CASSPDTSNGYTF
V: TRBV2; size: -; J: TRBJ1-3; D: -; DNA: TGTGCCAGCAGTGTGGACAGAGGAAACACCATATATTTT; CDR3: CASSVDRGNTIYF
V: TRBV5-6; size: -; J: TRBJ2-1; D: TRBD2; DNA: TGTGCCAGCAGCTTCAGCGGGGGCTTCGGGGATCAGCAGTTCTTC; CDR3: CASSFSGGFGDQQFF
V: TRBV18; size: -; J: TRBJ2-1; D: TRBD1; DNA: TGTGCCAGCTCACCCGGGACAGAGAGTAATGAGCAGTTCTTC; CDR3: CASSPGTESNEQFF
V: TRBV3-1/TRBV3-2; size: -; J: TRBJ2-3; D: -; DNA: TGTGCCAGCAGCAAACTGGGTGAAACCTCGCCAGATACGCAGTATTTT; CDR3: CASSKLGETSPDTQYF
V: TRBV5-1; size: -; J: TRBJ2-7; D: TRBD1; DNA: TGCGCCAGCAGCTCCACTGGGACAGGGGGCAGTTCGGAGCAGTACTTC; CDR3: CASSSTGTGGSSEQYF
V: TRBV7-9; size: -; J: TRBJ2-3; D: -; DNA: TGTGCCAGCAGCTTAGAGGCCCGAGATACGCAGTATTTT; CDR3: CASSLEARDTQYF